This entry features one T cell receptor (beta chain) sequence. These data are taken from a study of Ad26.COV2.S vaccination and SARS-CoV-2 variants. With 3 bases removed from V and 0 bases from J, the gap between germline ends came to 14 bases. This CDR3 is built from 16 residues. The germline V gene has CDR1 KGHSH and CDR2 LQKENI. The treatment denotes: some 20 received Ad26.COV2.S at low or high dose, single or two shots; about five received placebo; per-sample allocation not given. Samples analyzed were those drawn on day 63 after the first vaccine or placebo injection. Using immunoSEQ multiplex PCR, the repertoire was profiled, and TCRdb retains in-frame clones only, with some absent. This sample yields hundreds of thousands of clones, of which around 90% are seen a single time; 12% belongs to the top ten.

This receptor was obtained from a person between 18 and 65 years old who received the Ad26.COV2.S COVID-19 vaccine or a placebo. The chain joins TRBV18 to TRBJ1-1, with TRBD1 as a possible D gene (5 bases). Source: peripheral blood, taken in a trial of Ad26.COV2.S vaccine versus placebo. CDR3 sequence reads: CASSPGLTELNTEAFF. The CDR3 DNA is TGTGCCAGCTCACCGGGGTTGACAGAACTGAACACTGAAGCTTTCTTT.